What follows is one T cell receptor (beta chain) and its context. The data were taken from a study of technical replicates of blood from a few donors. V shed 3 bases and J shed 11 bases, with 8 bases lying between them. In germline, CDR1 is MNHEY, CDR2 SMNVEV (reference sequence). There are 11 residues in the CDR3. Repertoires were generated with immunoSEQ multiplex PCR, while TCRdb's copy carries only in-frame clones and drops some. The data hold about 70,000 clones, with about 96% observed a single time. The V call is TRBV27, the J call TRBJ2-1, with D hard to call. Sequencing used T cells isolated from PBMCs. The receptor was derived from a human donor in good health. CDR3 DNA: TGTGCCAGCAGTTTTTATAACAAGCAGTTCTTC. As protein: CASSFYNKQFF.